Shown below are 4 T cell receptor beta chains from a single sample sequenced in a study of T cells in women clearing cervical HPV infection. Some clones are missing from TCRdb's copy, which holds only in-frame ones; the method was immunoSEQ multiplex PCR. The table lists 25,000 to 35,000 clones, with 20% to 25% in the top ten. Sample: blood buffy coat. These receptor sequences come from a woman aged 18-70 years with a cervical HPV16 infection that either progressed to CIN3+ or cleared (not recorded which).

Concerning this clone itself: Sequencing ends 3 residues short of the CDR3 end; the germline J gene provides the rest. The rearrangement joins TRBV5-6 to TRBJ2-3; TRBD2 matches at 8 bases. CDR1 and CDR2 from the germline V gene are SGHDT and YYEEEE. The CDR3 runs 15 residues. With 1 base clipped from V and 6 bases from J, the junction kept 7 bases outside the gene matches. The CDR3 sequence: CASSLLRAGEDTQYF. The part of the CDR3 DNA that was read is TGTGCCAGCAGCTTGCTGCGAGCGGGAGAGGATACG.

Partial CDR3 DNA: TGTGCCAGCAGCTTGCGGAACAGGGACCATGGC. Amino acids: CASSLRNRDHG. The CDR3 reads in full as CASSLRNRDHGYTF. The chain employs TRBV5-6 and TRBJ1-2; D possibly corresponds to TRBD1 (6 bases). Read coverage stops 3 residues before the CDR3 terminus; the germline J gene supplies the remainder. V lost 1 base and J lost 6, with 13 bases in between. CDR1 and CDR2 from the germline V gene are SGHDT and YYEEEE. The CDR3 extends over 14 amino acids.

This CDR3 reads CASSNKKYTGELFF. The sequenced part of the CDR3 DNA is TGTGCCAGTAGTAACAAAAAATACACCGGGGAG. The genes are TRBV19 and TRBJ2-2; no reliable D call. The sequence runs out 3 residues before the end of the CDR3; the remainder is reconstructed from the germline J gene. This CDR3 is 14 amino acids long. Trimming took 4 bases from V and 3 from J, leaving 9 bases between them. Germline V lookup: CDR1 LNHDA, CDR2 SQIVND (reference sequence).

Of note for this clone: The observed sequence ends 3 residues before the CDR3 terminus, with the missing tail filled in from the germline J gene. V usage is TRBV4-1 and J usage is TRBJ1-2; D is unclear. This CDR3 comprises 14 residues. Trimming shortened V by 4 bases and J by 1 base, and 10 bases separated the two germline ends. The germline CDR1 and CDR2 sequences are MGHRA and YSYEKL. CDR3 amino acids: CASSPESVNYGYTF. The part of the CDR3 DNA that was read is TGCGCCAGCAGCCCCGAATCAGTTAACTATGGC.